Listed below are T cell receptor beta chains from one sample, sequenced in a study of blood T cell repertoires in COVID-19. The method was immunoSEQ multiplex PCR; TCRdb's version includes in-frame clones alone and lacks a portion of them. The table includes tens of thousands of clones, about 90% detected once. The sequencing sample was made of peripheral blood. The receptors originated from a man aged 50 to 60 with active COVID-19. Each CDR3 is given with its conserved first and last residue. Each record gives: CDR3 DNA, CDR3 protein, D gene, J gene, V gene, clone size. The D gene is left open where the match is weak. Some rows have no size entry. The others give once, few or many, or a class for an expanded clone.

CDR3nt: TGTGCCAGCAGCTGGGACAGGGGTTCGGACGAGCAGTACTTC; CDR3aa: CASSWDRGSDEQYF; d_gene: TRBD1; j_gene: TRBJ2-7; v_gene: TRBV5-4; abundance: NA
CDR3nt: TGTGCCAGCAGCGAGCTAGCGGGAGCCCCCCTCTACAATGAGCAGTTCTTC; CDR3aa: CASSELAGAPLYNEQFF; d_gene: NA; j_gene: TRBJ2-1; v_gene: TRBV21-1; abundance: NA
CDR3nt: TGTGCCAGCAACCTCGGACAAACGACAAAGCAGTACTTC; CDR3aa: CASNLGQTTKQYF; d_gene: NA; j_gene: TRBJ2-7; v_gene: TRBV28; abundance: NA
CDR3nt: TGTGCCAGCCTTGACAGGGACGGACTATATGGCTACACCTTC; CDR3aa: CASLDRDGLYGYTF; d_gene: TRBD1; j_gene: TRBJ1-2; v_gene: TRBV19; abundance: NA
CDR3nt: TGCAGCGTTGCAGCAGGGGTGGACCAGCCCCAGCATTTT; CDR3aa: CSVAAGVDQPQHF; d_gene: NA; j_gene: TRBJ1-5; v_gene: TRBV29-1; abundance: once
CDR3nt: TGTGCCAGCAGCTTAGCGGCTAGCGGGTTCCAAGAGACCCAGTACTTC; CDR3aa: CASSLAASGFQETQYF; d_gene: TRBD2; j_gene: TRBJ2-5; v_gene: TRBV7-8; abundance: few
CDR3nt: TGCGCCAGCAGCCCCCGGACAGGAGCAACTAATGAAAAACTGTTTTTT; CDR3aa: CASSPRTGATNEKLFF; d_gene: TRBD1; j_gene: TRBJ1-4; v_gene: TRBV4-3; abundance: NA
CDR3nt: TGTGCCAGCAGTTACGGTTGGCTAGCGGGGGGGCAAGATACGCAGTATTTT; CDR3aa: CASSYGWLAGGQDTQYF; d_gene: TRBD2; j_gene: TRBJ2-3; v_gene: TRBV6-2/TRBV6-3; abundance: NA
CDR3nt: TGTGCCAGCAGGGGGAGTGGCAATCAGCCCCAGCATTTT; CDR3aa: CASRGSGNQPQHF; d_gene: NA; j_gene: TRBJ1-5; v_gene: TRBV7-2; abundance: NA
CDR3nt: TGCGCCAGCAGCCAGTTGCAGGGCGATAATGAAAAACTGTTTTTT; CDR3aa: CASSQLQGDNEKLFF; d_gene: NA; j_gene: TRBJ1-4; v_gene: TRBV4-3; abundance: NA
CDR3nt: TGTGCCAGCAGCCGCGGGGCCACTCGAAGCAATCAGCCCCAGCATTTT; CDR3aa: CASSRGATRSNQPQHF; d_gene: NA; j_gene: TRBJ1-5; v_gene: TRBV28; abundance: few
CDR3nt: TGTGCCAGCACCTTTTCAGGGCCAGATACGCAGTATTTT; CDR3aa: CASTFSGPDTQYF; d_gene: NA; j_gene: TRBJ2-3; v_gene: TRBV2; abundance: NA
CDR3nt: TGTGCCAGCTCGAACCAGGGGGCTAGAGACGCTTTCTTT; CDR3aa: CASSNQGARDAFF; d_gene: TRBD1; j_gene: TRBJ1-1; v_gene: TRBV18; abundance: NA
CDR3nt: TGTGCCAGTAGTATAAGCGTCTCCTACGAGCAGTACTTC; CDR3aa: CASSISVSYEQYF; d_gene: NA; j_gene: TRBJ2-7; v_gene: TRBV19; abundance: once
CDR3nt: TGTGCCAGCAGCTTAGCAAGAGCGGGAGGGTACAATGAGCAGTTCTTC; CDR3aa: CASSLARAGGYNEQFF; d_gene: TRBD2; j_gene: TRBJ2-1; v_gene: TRBV11-3; abundance: NA
CDR3nt: TGTGCCAGCAGCTTGGCGGAGCAGATGAACACTGAAGCTTTCTTT; CDR3aa: CASSLAEQMNTEAFF; d_gene: NA; j_gene: TRBJ1-1; v_gene: TRBV5-4; abundance: NA
CDR3nt: TGTGCCAGCAGCCCCGGACTGGCACACTCCCAGTACTTC; CDR3aa: CASSPGLAHSQYF; d_gene: NA; j_gene: TRBJ2-5; v_gene: TRBV12-3/TRBV12-4; abundance: NA
CDR3nt: TGTGCCAGCAGTCTCCGGACTAGCGGGGGCCAAGAGACCCAGTACTTC; CDR3aa: CASSLRTSGGQETQYF; d_gene: TRBD2; j_gene: TRBJ2-5; v_gene: TRBV27; abundance: NA
CDR3nt: TGTGCCAGCAGTTACGATGGGACAGGGTCCTCTGGGGCCAACGTCCTGACTTTC; CDR3aa: CASSYDGTGSSGANVLTF; d_gene: TRBD1; j_gene: TRBJ2-6; v_gene: TRBV6-2/TRBV6-3; abundance: NA
CDR3nt: TGTGCCAGCAGTGCACAGGGGTTAAAGGAAAAACTGTTTTTT; CDR3aa: CASSAQGLKEKLFF; d_gene: TRBD1; j_gene: TRBJ1-4; v_gene: TRBV2; abundance: once
CDR3nt: TGTGCCAGCAGCCCCGAATTGGGGGTAGCGGGGGATAATGAGCAGTTCTTC; CDR3aa: CASSPELGVAGDNEQFF; d_gene: TRBD2; j_gene: TRBJ2-1; v_gene: TRBV28; abundance: once
CDR3nt: TGTGCCAGTAGTATAGAACAGGGGGAAAAACTGTTTTTT; CDR3aa: CASSIEQGEKLFF; d_gene: TRBD1; j_gene: TRBJ1-4; v_gene: TRBV19; abundance: NA
CDR3nt: TGTGCCAGCAGAACCCGACAGTCCGGGGAGCTGTTTTTT; CDR3aa: CASRTRQSGELFF; d_gene: NA; j_gene: TRBJ2-2; v_gene: TRBV12-3/TRBV12-4; abundance: NA
CDR3nt: TGTGCCAGCAGCTTCTCCCCCAGCTCCTACGAGCAGTACTTC; CDR3aa: CASSFSPSSYEQYF; d_gene: NA; j_gene: TRBJ2-7; v_gene: TRBV7-2; abundance: few
CDR3nt: TGTGCCACCTTCGGGACAGCTGGAAACACCATATATTTT; CDR3aa: CATFGTAGNTIYF; d_gene: TRBD1; j_gene: TRBJ1-3; v_gene: TRBV12-3/TRBV12-4; abundance: NA
CDR3nt: TGTGCCAGCAGCTTGGTAAGGGGGTCGAACACTGAAGCTTTCTTT; CDR3aa: CASSLVRGSNTEAFF; d_gene: NA; j_gene: TRBJ1-1; v_gene: TRBV5-5; abundance: NA
CDR3nt: TGTGCCAGCAGCTCTCTAGCGGGAGGGACCACAGATACGCAGTATTTT; CDR3aa: CASSSLAGGTTDTQYF; d_gene: TRBD2; j_gene: TRBJ2-3; v_gene: TRBV9; abundance: NA
CDR3nt: TGTGCCAGCAGCCTACAGGTAACGAACACTGAAGCTTTCTTT; CDR3aa: CASSLQVTNTEAFF; d_gene: NA; j_gene: TRBJ1-1; v_gene: TRBV7-2; abundance: NA
CDR3nt: TGTGCCAGCAGGATTACAGGGGCCTACGAGCAGTACTTC; CDR3aa: CASRITGAYEQYF; d_gene: TRBD1; j_gene: TRBJ2-7; v_gene: TRBV12-3/TRBV12-4; abundance: NA
CDR3nt: TGTGCCACCAGCAGAGGAGATAGACACGGCTATTCACCCCTCCACTTT; CDR3aa: CATSRGDRHGYSPLHF; d_gene: NA; j_gene: TRBJ1-6; v_gene: TRBV15; abundance: NA
CDR3nt: TGTGCCACCAGCAGCCGTAGCGAACTGGAGCAGTTCTTC; CDR3aa: CATSSRSELEQFF; d_gene: NA; j_gene: TRBJ2-1; v_gene: TRBV15; abundance: NA
CDR3nt: TGTGCCAGCAGTCGTAGCAAGACAGGGTCTGGGGCCAACGTCCTGACTTTC; CDR3aa: CASSRSKTGSGANVLTF; d_gene: TRBD1; j_gene: TRBJ2-6; v_gene: TRBV6-6; abundance: NA
CDR3nt: TGTGCCAGTAGCTATGGGACTAGTCGGGCCGTGGGGCAGTTCTTC; CDR3aa: CASSYGTSRAVGQFF; d_gene: TRBD2; j_gene: TRBJ2-1; v_gene: TRBV19; abundance: NA
CDR3nt: TGTGCCAGCAGCGTAGTTTCTAGCACAGATACGCAGTATTTT; CDR3aa: CASSVVSSTDTQYF; d_gene: NA; j_gene: TRBJ2-3; v_gene: TRBV9; abundance: NA
CDR3nt: TGTGCCTGGAGTGGGAGGGGCAGGAACACCATATATTTT; CDR3aa: CAWSGRGRNTIYF; d_gene: NA; j_gene: TRBJ1-3; v_gene: TRBV30; abundance: NA
CDR3nt: TGTGCCAGCAGTAATGCGGGGTCCTTCCACGAGCAGTACTTC; CDR3aa: CASSNAGSFHEQYF; d_gene: NA; j_gene: TRBJ2-7; v_gene: TRBV25-1; abundance: NA
CDR3nt: TGTGCCAGCAACACCCTAGGGACAAGCACAGATACGCAGTATTTT; CDR3aa: CASNTLGTSTDTQYF; d_gene: NA; j_gene: TRBJ2-3; v_gene: TRBV2; abundance: NA
CDR3nt: TGTGCCAGCAGACGGGGGGCCAACGTCCTGACTTTC; CDR3aa: CASRRGANVLTF; d_gene: NA; j_gene: TRBJ2-6; v_gene: TRBV5-8; abundance: NA
CDR3nt: TGTGCCAGTAGTATCGCCCCCTCGGCTGAAGCTTTCTTT; CDR3aa: CASSIAPSAEAFF; d_gene: NA; j_gene: TRBJ1-1; v_gene: TRBV19; abundance: NA
CDR3nt: TGCAGCGTTGAAAGGCGGGACAGATCCTACAATGAGCAGTTCTTC; CDR3aa: CSVERRDRSYNEQFF; d_gene: NA; j_gene: TRBJ2-1; v_gene: TRBV29-1; abundance: NA
CDR3nt: TGTGCCTGGAGTGGGACAGGGAATTACGAGCAGTACTTC; CDR3aa: CAWSGTGNYEQYF; d_gene: TRBD1; j_gene: TRBJ2-7; v_gene: TRBV30; abundance: NA
CDR3nt: TGTGCCAGCAGACAGAGCCCCGACAGGGCAAATGAGCAGTTCTTC; CDR3aa: CASRQSPDRANEQFF; d_gene: TRBD1; j_gene: TRBJ2-1; v_gene: TRBV7-2; abundance: NA
CDR3nt: TGCGCCAGCAGCTTGGGTGGGGCCGGGAGCCGCTATGGCTACACCTTC; CDR3aa: CASSLGGAGSRYGYTF; d_gene: NA; j_gene: TRBJ1-2; v_gene: TRBV5-1; abundance: NA
CDR3nt: TGTGCCAGCAGCTTAGGACTCTCTGAACCTGAAGCTTTCTTT; CDR3aa: CASSLGLSEPEAFF; d_gene: NA; j_gene: TRBJ1-1; v_gene: TRBV7-2; abundance: NA
CDR3nt: TGCGCCAGCAGCTTGGATACAGGGACGGCCCCCCAGCATTTT; CDR3aa: CASSLDTGTAPQHF; d_gene: NA; j_gene: TRBJ1-5; v_gene: TRBV5-1; abundance: NA
CDR3nt: TGTGCCTGGAGTGTGGAGAGGGAGGGCTATGGCTACACCTTC; CDR3aa: CAWSVEREGYGYTF; d_gene: NA; j_gene: TRBJ1-2; v_gene: TRBV30; abundance: NA
CDR3nt: TGTGCCAGCAGTTACAAGAGGGTTGATCAGCCCCAGCATTTT; CDR3aa: CASSYKRVDQPQHF; d_gene: NA; j_gene: TRBJ1-5; v_gene: TRBV6-2/TRBV6-3; abundance: once
CDR3nt: TGTGCCAGCTCATCGCAGGGGAGCAATCAGCCCCAGCATTTT; CDR3aa: CASSSQGSNQPQHF; d_gene: NA; j_gene: TRBJ1-5; v_gene: TRBV18; abundance: NA
CDR3nt: TGCGCCAGCAGCCAAGACCGGGACAGGGGGATCTATAGCAATCAGCCCCAGCATTTT; CDR3aa: CASSQDRDRGIYSNQPQHF; d_gene: TRBD1; j_gene: TRBJ1-5; v_gene: TRBV4-1; abundance: NA
CDR3nt: TGTGCCAGCAGCTTGCGGGGGGCTAGTGCCTCCTACGAGCAGTACTTC; CDR3aa: CASSLRGASASYEQYF; d_gene: NA; j_gene: TRBJ2-7; v_gene: TRBV5-6; abundance: NA